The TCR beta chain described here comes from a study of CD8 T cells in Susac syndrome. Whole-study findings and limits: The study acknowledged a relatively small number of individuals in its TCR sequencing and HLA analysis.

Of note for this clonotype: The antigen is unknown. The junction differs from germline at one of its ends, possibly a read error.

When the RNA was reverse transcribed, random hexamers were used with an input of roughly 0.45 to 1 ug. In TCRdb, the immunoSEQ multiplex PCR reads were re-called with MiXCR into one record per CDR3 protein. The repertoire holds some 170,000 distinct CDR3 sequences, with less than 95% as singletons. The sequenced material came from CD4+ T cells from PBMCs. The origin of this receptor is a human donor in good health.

In DNA form, the CDR3 reads TGTGCCAGCAGTGGAGCAGACTCTGGGGCCAACGTTCTGACTTTC. This codes for CASSGADSGANVLTF. V and J are TRBV2 and TRBJ2-6; D might be TRBD1 (5 bases). This CDR3 comprises 15 residues. Germline CDR1 and CDR2: SNHLY and FYNNEI.